This T cell receptor (beta chain) was captured by sequencing in a study of hypomethylating agent response in myelodysplastic syndrome. The length of the CDR3 is 14 residues. V was trimmed by 5 bases and J by 2 bases, leaving 11 bases between them. Germline values: CDR1 SEHNR, CDR2 FQNEAQ (reference sequence). TCRdb's copy holds only in-frame clones and misses some; the assay was immunoSEQ multiplex PCR. The sample lists about 5,900 clones; around 87% were seen once. The chain employs TRBV7-9 and TRBJ2-3; D is unresolved. The sample in question was bone marrow, obtained before or after starting hypomethylating agent treatment for myelodysplastic syndrome (not recorded which). The TCR originated in a human donor with myelodysplastic syndrome. Here the CDR3 reads CASSPSPSTDTQYF. CDR3 nucleotides: TGTGCCAGCAGCCCCTCCCCGTCCACAGATACGCAGTATTTT.